Below, 10 T cell receptor beta chains from the same sample are listed, as sequenced in a study of cytomegalovirus exposure and HLA in healthy donors. PCR employed 60 Vbeta and 13 Jbeta primers. The repertoire was sequenced with immunoSEQ multiplex PCR; TCRdb's copy has only in-frame clones and lacks some. The sample contains 95,000 or so clones, approximately 77% of which appear only once. The sequencing input was PBMCs. The receptors come from a woman in her thirties or forties in good health and CMV-seronegative.

The chain recombines TRBV14 with TRBJ1-1; possible D gene TRBD1, 6 bases. The ends were cut back, 0 bases at V and 7 bases at J, with 9 bases in the middle. Germline CDR1 SGHDN, CDR2 FVKESK. CDR3 size: 13 residues. The CDR3 loop is CASSQDRGDEAFF. Here the CDR3 DNA reads TGTGCCAGCAGCCAAGACAGGGGAGATGAAGCTTTCTTT.

This chain joins TRBV5-4 and TRBJ2-7; D is possibly TRBD1 (6 bases). CDR1 SGHNT and CDR2 YYREEE come from the germline V gene (reference sequence). The V and J ends lost 0 bases and 2 bases respectively, with 9 bases between them. This CDR3 contains 14 residues. DNA for the CDR3: TGTGCCAGCAGCTTGGACAGGGCCCCCTACGAGCAGTACTTC. This encodes CASSLDRAPYEQYF.

The V gene is TRBV7-8, the J gene TRBJ2-1; D not certain. The CDR3 length is 14 residues. Germline-derived CDR1 and CDR2 are SGHVS and FQNEAQ. Deletions cut 2 bases from V and 13 bases from J, with 18 bases between. The CDR3 bases are TGTGCCAGCAGCTTAATGCCCCCCCTAGGCGACCAGTTCTTC. Protein product: CASSLMPPLGDQFF.

V gene TRBV7-3 combines with J gene TRBJ2-3, with TRBD2 as a possible D gene (5 bases). Germline lookup yields CDR1 SGHTA and CDR2 FQGTGA. The CDR3 is 14 amino acids. With 2 bases removed from V and 3 bases from J, the gap between germline ends came to 9 bases. The CDR3 nucleotides are TGTGCCAGCAGCTTATTATCGGGGACAGATACGCAGTATTTT. This translates into CASSLLSGTDTQYF.

This clone was picked up one time. The rearrangement links TRBV7-8 to TRBJ2-3, with 9 bases that match TRBD1. The CDR3 runs 15 residues. Trimming removed 4 bases from V and 4 bases from J; junction bases left unmatched: 6. CDR1 is SGHVS, CDR2 FQNEAQ, per germline. The CDR3 bases are TGTGCCAGCAGCTCCCGGGACAGGGACGCAGATACGCAGTATTTT. The encoded protein is CASSSRDRDADTQYF.

CDR3 DNA sequence: TGTGCCAGCAGCCAAGAGGAACGGGGAGGTGGAAACATTCAGTACTTC. Protein product: CASSQEERGGGNIQYF. The V call is TRBV4-2, the J call TRBJ2-4; D may be TRBD2 (6 bases). The CDR3 has 16 amino acids. Trimming pared 0 bases from V and 6 bases from J, leaving 15 bases between. Germline V gene data show CDR1 as LGHNA and CDR2 as YNFKEQ.

This clone appeared once. The chain couples TRBV28 to TRBJ1-4; 8 bases fit TRBD1. This CDR3 has 16 amino acids. Germline V CDR1 and CDR2: MDHEN, SYDVKM. With 4 bases clipped from V and 5 bases from J, the junction kept 9 bases outside the gene matches. Here the CDR3 DNA reads TGTGCCAGCAGTTCTCGATCGGGACAGGTAAATGAAAAACTGTTTTTT. This sequence encodes CASSSRSGQVNEKLFF.

The chain couples TRBV5-1 to TRBJ2-7, with 8 bases aligning to TRBD1. The CDR3 loop spans 13 amino acids. Germline CDR1 SGHRS, CDR2 YFSETQ. J gave up 4 bases and V 9 bases, and 9 bases lay outside the gene matches. CDR3 loop: CATGRGTGYEQYF. The CDR3 nucleotides are TGCGCCACCGGTCGCGGGACAGGTTACGAGCAGTACTTC.

This chain joins TRBV5-4 and TRBJ2-5; 7 positions match TRBD1. CDR3 length: 15 amino acids. Germline CDR1 reads SGHNT; CDR2 reads YYREEE (reference sequence). Losses at the gene ends were 2 bases for V and 5 bases for J; bases not matched to a gene: 9. As DNA, the CDR3 is TGTGCCAGCAGCTTTGGCCTCACAGGGGAGGAGACCCAGTACTTC. Translated, it gives CASSFGLTGEETQYF.

This clone was observed a few times. V and J are TRBV2 and TRBJ2-7; weak D call: TRBD1 (5 bases). Germline V gene sequence: CDR1 SNHLY, CDR2 FYNNEI. V was pared by 10 bases and J by 3 bases, with 16 bases between. CDR3 length: 13 amino acids. CDR3 sequence (DNA): TGTGCCATCTCGCAGGGTGCGCTCTACGAGCAGTACTTC. It yields the protein CAISQGALYEQYF. Supplemented by reference TRBV2 and TRBJ2-7, the full variable domain reads EPEVTQTPSHQVTQMGQEVILRCVPISNHLYFYWYRQILGQKVEFLVSFYNNEISEKSEIFDDQFSVERPDGSNFTLKIRSTKLEDSAMYFCAISQGALYEQYFGPGTRLTVT.